This T cell receptor (beta chain) emerged from a study of cytomegalovirus exposure and HLA in healthy donors. Study-level points and caveats: It is likely that the observed cluster of highly shared sequence variants was a sequencing artifact.

Losses at the gene ends were 6 bases for V and 8 bases for J; bases not matched to a gene: 10. The V gene's germline CDR1 is SGHDT and CDR2 YYEEEE. The CDR3 runs 14 residues. In its sample, this clone was seen once. Its antigen is currently unknown. The study ran its PCR with 60 Vbeta and 13 Jbeta primers. TCRdb keeps only in-frame clones here, not all; method: immunoSEQ multiplex PCR. Of over 110,000 clones in the sample, approximately 80% were seen once. The sequenced material came from PBMCs. The rearrangement uses TRBV5-6 and TRBJ2-1; 8 bases line up with TRBD2. The TCR comes from a woman aged 40 to 50 in good health and CMV-seropositive. The CDR3 nucleotides read TGTGCCAGCACCTCCGCGGGAGGCGTATATGAGCAGTTCTTC. Translated, it gives CASTSAGGVYEQFF.